This is a list of T cell receptor beta chains from one sample in a study of beta chain features in type 1 diabetes. The assay was immunoSEQ multiplex PCR, and TCRdb's table has in-frame clones only and misses some. The table has approximately 380,000 clones, more than 13% seen once. The sample consisted of naive CD4+ T cells from blood. The receptors were gathered from a woman aged 18-30 years in good health. Each CDR3 is given with its conserved first and last residue. The order of the fields is V gene, J gene, D gene, clone size, CDR3 protein, CDR3 DNA. D genes are given only for firm matches. Not all rows give a size; the values are once, few, many and, for expanded clones, a class.

v_call: TRBV28
j_call: TRBJ1-1
d_call: -
clone_size: -
cdr3_aa: CASSLTTEAFF
cdr3_nt: TGTGCCAGCAGCCTGACAACTGAAGCTTTCTTT

v_call: TRBV5-1
j_call: TRBJ2-3
d_call: TRBD2
clone_size: few
cdr3_aa: CASSLGLATDTQYF
cdr3_nt: TGCGCCAGCAGCCTGGGACTAGCAACAGATACGCAGTATTTT

v_call: TRBV18
j_call: TRBJ2-4
d_call: -
clone_size: -
cdr3_aa: CASSPPQGAKNIQYF
cdr3_nt: TGTGCCAGCTCACCACCCCAGGGCGCCAAAAACATTCAGTACTTC

v_call: TRBV29-1
j_call: TRBJ2-5
d_call: -
clone_size: few
cdr3_aa: CSVGPTSSSGETQYF
cdr3_nt: TGCAGCGTTGGCCCAACCTCAAGTTCCGGAGAGACCCAGTACTTC

v_call: TRBV9
j_call: TRBJ1-1
d_call: -
clone_size: -
cdr3_aa: CASSPRVGGEAFF
cdr3_nt: TGTGCCAGCAGCCCGCGGGTCGGTGGTGAAGCTTTCTTT

v_call: TRBV29-1
j_call: TRBJ1-1
d_call: -
clone_size: -
cdr3_aa: CSVEDRSAGARLNTEAFF
cdr3_nt: TGCAGCGTTGAAGATCGATCGGCAGGGGCCCGTTTGAACACTGAAGCTTTCTTT

v_call: TRBV6-5
j_call: TRBJ2-7
d_call: -
clone_size: -
cdr3_aa: CASSNYELSYEQYF
cdr3_nt: TGTGCCAGCAGTAACTATGAGTTATCCTACGAGCAGTACTTC

v_call: TRBV29-1
j_call: TRBJ2-7
d_call: TRBD2
clone_size: few
cdr3_aa: CSVVGTSLRSSYEQYF
cdr3_nt: TGCAGCGTTGTCGGGACTAGCCTTCGGAGCTCCTACGAGCAGTACTTC

v_call: TRBV5-6
j_call: TRBJ1-2
d_call: TRBD1
clone_size: few
cdr3_aa: CASSTGQGLYGYTF
cdr3_nt: TGTGCCAGCAGCACGGGACAGGGACTCTATGGCTACACCTTC

v_call: TRBV4-1
j_call: TRBJ2-3
d_call: -
clone_size: -
cdr3_aa: CASSYQQGDTDTQYF
cdr3_nt: TGCGCCAGCAGCTATCAACAGGGTGACACAGATACGCAGTATTTT

v_call: TRBV23-1
j_call: TRBJ2-1
d_call: -
clone_size: -
cdr3_aa: CATPVGTRTYNEQFF
cdr3_nt: TGCGCCACACCGGTGGGGACAAGGACCTACAATGAGCAGTTCTTC

v_call: TRBV11-2
j_call: TRBJ2-3
d_call: -
clone_size: -
cdr3_aa: CASSSGHFTDTQYF
cdr3_nt: TGTGCCAGCAGTTCAGGACATTTCACAGATACGCAGTATTTT

v_call: TRBV5-1
j_call: TRBJ2-5
d_call: TRBD1
clone_size: -
cdr3_aa: CASSPGTGQETQYF
cdr3_nt: TGCGCCAGCAGCCCAGGGACAGGCCAAGAGACCCAGTACTTC

v_call: TRBV29-1
j_call: TRBJ2-3
d_call: -
clone_size: -
cdr3_aa: CSVERATSTDTQYF
cdr3_nt: TGCAGCGTTGAACGCGCAACTAGCACAGATACGCAGTATTTT

v_call: TRBV30
j_call: TRBJ1-4
d_call: TRBD1
clone_size: -
cdr3_aa: CAWSSNRGTNEKLFF
cdr3_nt: TGTGCCTGGAGTTCTAACAGGGGAACTAATGAAAAACTGTTTTTT

v_call: TRBV4-3
j_call: TRBJ1-1
d_call: TRBD1
clone_size: -
cdr3_aa: CASSQVGTGGTEAFF
cdr3_nt: TGCGCCAGCAGCCAAGTGGGGACAGGGGGCACTGAAGCTTTCTTT

v_call: TRBV29-1
j_call: TRBJ1-1
d_call: -
clone_size: -
cdr3_aa: CSVDTGVNTEAFF
cdr3_nt: TGCAGCGTTGATACGGGGGTCAACACTGAAGCTTTCTTT

v_call: TRBV29-1
j_call: TRBJ2-1
d_call: -
clone_size: few
cdr3_aa: CSVRSSSYNEQFF
cdr3_nt: TGCAGCGTTCGCTCTAGCTCCTACAATGAGCAGTTCTTC

v_call: TRBV2
j_call: TRBJ2-1
d_call: TRBD2
clone_size: -
cdr3_aa: CASSRTSGYNEQFF
cdr3_nt: TGTGCCAGCAGTAGGACTAGCGGTTACAATGAGCAGTTCTTC

v_call: TRBV29-1
j_call: TRBJ2-7
d_call: -
clone_size: -
cdr3_aa: CSVKDTAYEQYF
cdr3_nt: TGCAGCGTTAAGGACACCGCCTACGAGCAGTACTTC

v_call: TRBV28
j_call: TRBJ2-1
d_call: -
clone_size: few
cdr3_aa: CASAGYSLWQFF
cdr3_nt: TGTGCCAGCGCCGGATACAGCTTATGGCAGTTCTTC

v_call: TRBV30
j_call: TRBJ1-1
d_call: -
clone_size: -
cdr3_aa: CAWSYLTGGTEAFF
cdr3_nt: TGTGCCTGGAGCTACCTGACGGGAGGGACTGAAGCTTTCTTT

v_call: TRBV29-1
j_call: TRBJ2-5
d_call: -
clone_size: -
cdr3_aa: CSVTGTGETQYF
cdr3_nt: TGCAGCGTAACCGGGACTGGCGAGACCCAGTACTTC

v_call: TRBV18
j_call: TRBJ1-1
d_call: TRBD1
clone_size: few
cdr3_aa: CASSPLDRGNTEAFF
cdr3_nt: TGTGCCAGCTCTCCCCTTGACAGGGGAAACACTGAAGCTTTCTTT

v_call: TRBV27
j_call: TRBJ2-1
d_call: TRBD1
clone_size: -
cdr3_aa: CASSFGTGGNEQFF
cdr3_nt: TGTGCCAGCAGTTTTGGGACAGGAGGCAATGAGCAGTTCTTC

v_call: TRBV6-1
j_call: TRBJ2-5
d_call: TRBD1
clone_size: few
cdr3_aa: CASSEGGGTGVAETQYF
cdr3_nt: TGTGCCAGCAGTGAAGGGGGAGGGACAGGGGTCGCGGAGACCCAGTACTTC